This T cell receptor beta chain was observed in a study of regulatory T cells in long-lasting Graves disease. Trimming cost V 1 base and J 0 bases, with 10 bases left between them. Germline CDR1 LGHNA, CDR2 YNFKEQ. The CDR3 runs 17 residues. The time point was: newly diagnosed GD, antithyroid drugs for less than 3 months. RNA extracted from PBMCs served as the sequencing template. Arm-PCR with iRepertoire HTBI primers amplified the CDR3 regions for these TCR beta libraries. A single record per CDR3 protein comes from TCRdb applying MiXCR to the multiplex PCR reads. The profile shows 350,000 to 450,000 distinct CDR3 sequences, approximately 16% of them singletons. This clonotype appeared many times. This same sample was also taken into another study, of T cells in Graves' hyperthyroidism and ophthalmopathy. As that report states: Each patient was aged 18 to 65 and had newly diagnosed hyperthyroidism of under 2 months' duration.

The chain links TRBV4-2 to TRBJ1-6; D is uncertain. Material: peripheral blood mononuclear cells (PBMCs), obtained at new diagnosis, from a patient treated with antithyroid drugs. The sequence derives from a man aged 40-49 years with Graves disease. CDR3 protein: CASSQVTGSSYNSPLHF. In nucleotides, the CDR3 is TGTGCCAGCAGCCAAGTAACGGGGAGCTCCTATAATTCACCCCTCCACTTT.